This TCR beta chain was sequenced for a study of spatial heterogeneity in lung cancer (dated by TCRdb to the late 2010s). Describing the broader study: Beta-chain transcripts were consistently detected in greater numbers than alpha-chain transcripts, which likely reflects a higher abundance of beta-chain transcripts. In the raw uncorrected reads, each unique combination of TCR and UMI appeared on average more than ten times. In non-small cell lung cancer, the study quantitatively compared TCR alpha and beta repertoires across several tumor regions, matched nontumor lung, and blood. The study linked features of the TCR repertoire to counts of nonsynonymous mutations, which were determined by whole-exome sequencing of tumor tissue. Both alpha and beta chains were TCR-sequenced in samples taken at surgery, namely 220 tumor regions, approximately 63 matched nontumor lung samples and about 52 PBMC samples.

Overall study results and their limits: Ubiquitous expanded tumor TCRs showed up in blood more often at tumor resection than at routine follow-up. Confirming at a functional level the hypothesis that regional TCRs recognize regional mutations was considered to require additional single-cell paired TCR alpha and beta sequencing.

V is cut by 1 base and J by 3 bases, and the space between the germline ends is 13 bases. Inclusive of the bounding cysteine and phenylalanine, the CDR3 is 16 residues long. Here the CDR3 DNA is all that survives: 48 bases in frame from base 1. In the germline V gene, CDR1 corresponds to MGHRA and CDR2 to YSYEKL. The intended sense of this specimen's time point label: sample taken at primary tumor resection. For TCR sequencing, whole RNA was extracted from tumor and nontumor lung tissue, or from cryopreserved PBMC samples, and no cell sorting was done. Donors were some 78 patients with early-stage, untreated non-small cell lung cancer from the lung TRACERx cohort. A patient was chosen for TCR sequencing only when enough RNA was available from at least two tumor regions. Receptor amplification or capture employed 5' RACE. Sequencing used a NextSeq 500. In the TCR library protocol, a unique molecular identifier was attached to each TCR cDNA molecule so that PCR and sequencing errors could be corrected. As for how the authors treated the data: Decombinator tools were used for TCR identification, UMI-based error correction and CDR3 extraction. TCRs above a frequency of 2 per 1,000, corresponding to the top 1% of the tumor frequency distribution, were defined as expanded. Rényi diversity was computed with the R vegan package after subsampling each repertoire 100 times to 5,000 TCRs. CDR3 similarity networks were built from amino acid triplet string-kernel similarity, with CDR3s being connected when pairwise similarity was above 0.82. TCRdb passed the public sequencing reads through fastp at Q25 and MiXCR, retaining productive beta sequences. Identical CDR3 proteins give one entry, which carries the most common genes and DNA. What appears here as the V and J calls and clone size reflects TCRdb's work, not the paper's. In this sample the table shows 77,000 or so distinct CDR3 sequences, approximately 20% of which occur a single time. Of the sample, approximately 5.6% is held by the ten largest clones.

Note on this clonotype: This receptor's antigen is unknown. No base quality information exists; no much larger clone differs at one position.

Sequencing used PBMCs, obtained at surgery. The sequence links TRBV4-1 to TRBJ2-1; the D gene could be TRBD1 or TRBD2, each one agreeing over 6 bases. This sequence originates from a male donor with early-stage non-small cell lung cancer. The bases read TGCGCCAGCAGCCAAGGAAACAGGGAGGTCTACAATGAGCAGTTCTTC. Translated, it reads CASSQGNREVYNEQFF.